This T cell receptor beta chain was sequenced for a study of T cells in Graves' hyperthyroidism and ophthalmopathy. The study based diagnoses on clinical symptoms, serum thyroxine and TRAb, thyroid ultrasound and orbital computed tomography. Researchers amplified the TCR beta CDR3 regions from RNA transcripts. Using the HTBI primer set, a first-round RT-PCR was run on the TCR CDR3. TCRdb re-called the multiplex PCR reads through MiXCR, storing one row per CDR3 protein. The data contain roughly 500,000 distinct CDR3 sequences, 40% to 50% of them seen just once; the ten biggest clones take up around 44%. The CDR3 is made up of 14 amino acids. Germline CDR1 SGHTA, CDR2 FQGNSA. The germline V and J ends were trimmed by 5 bases and 5 bases, with 15 bases remaining between them. Study results and limitations: Within blood appeared most thyroid clonotypes that had expanded above 0.001. The model identified upcoming ophthalmopathy a median roughly 6 months ahead of onset. Ophthalmopathy stood apart from stable hyperthyroidism in a 13 V-J model.

In the case of this clonotype: Its antigen is not identified.

This receptor was obtained from an adult woman with Graves' disease, either hyperthyroidism or ophthalmopathy (not recorded which). The chain uses TRBV7-2 and TRBJ1-1, with a possible D match to TRBD1 (6 bases). The sequenced material came from peripheral blood or thyroid tissue (not recorded which). CDR3 region: CASSGRGLGTEAFF. In DNA form, the CDR3 reads TGTGCCAGCAGCGGCCGGGGGCTAGGGACTGAAGCTTTCTTT.